The 19 T cell receptor beta chains in this list originate from one sample, sequenced in a study of OX40 agonist ivuxolimab in advanced cancers. Profiled with immunoSEQ multiplex PCR; TCRdb holds only in-frame clones, not every one. Of approximately 60,000 clones in the sample, approximately 86% were seen once. The specimen comprised CD4+ or CD8+ T cells sorted from blood, sampled in a trial of the OX40 agonist ivuxolimab. Receptor source: an adult with an advanced solid tumor such as melanoma, head and neck, liver or kidney cancer.

This rearrangement joins TRBV7-8 to TRBJ2-3; D unresolved. Between the trimmed V and J ends, which lost 5 bases and 3 bases, there was a span of 9 bases. Looked up from germline, CDR1 is SGHVS and CDR2 is FQNEAQ. The CDR3 is 13 residues long. The CDR3 reads CASSPKETDTQYF. Written as DNA, the CDR3 is TGTGCCAGCAGCCCAAAGGAAACAGATACGCAGTATTTT.

The chain combines TRBV19 with TRBJ2-7; a possible D gene is TRBD1 (5 bases). V was trimmed by 5 bases and J by 2 bases, leaving 7 bases between them. The CDR3 extends over 12 amino acids. CDR1 LNHDA and CDR2 SQIVND come from the germline V gene (reference sequence). The DNA for the CDR3 is TGTGCCAGTAGTCCAGGGACCTACGAGCAGTACTTC. It specifies CASSPGTYEQYF.

The rearrangement uses TRBV19 and TRBJ2-3; perhaps TRBD1 as D (6 bases). Germline loops: CDR1 LNHDA, CDR2 SQIVND (reference sequence). There are 14 residues in the CDR3. V was cut by 4 bases and J by 1 base, with 9 bases left in between. The CDR3 nucleotides read TGTGCCAGTAGTAGGGGGCGAGGCACAGATACGCAGTATTTT. This sequence encodes CASSRGRGTDTQYF.

The CDR3 loop reads CASSSLRTGGRDGYTF. In DNA, the CDR3 is TGTGCCAGCAGTTCCCTCAGGACAGGGGGCAGGGATGGCTACACCTTC. The genes are TRBV27 and TRBJ1-2, with TRBD1 matching 11 bases. The junction had 10 bases not matched to a gene; V was cut back by 4 bases and J by 6 bases. The germline V gene has CDR1 MNHEY and CDR2 SMNVEV (reference sequence). The length of the CDR3 is 16 residues.

V and J are TRBV10-3 and TRBJ1-4; D ambiguous. Trimming took off 8 bases at V and 0 bases at J, with 10 bases between the two ends. There are 14 residues in the CDR3. Germline values: CDR1 ENHRY, CDR2 SYGVKD. The CDR3 DNA follows: TGTGCCATCTTCGAGGATGCAACTAATGAAAAACTGTTTTTT. The encoded protein is CAIFEDATNEKLFF.

The V and J genes are TRBV19 and TRBJ2-1, with D possibly being TRBD1 or TRBD2 (6 bases each). This CDR3 is built from 17 residues. The V end was cut by 2 bases, the J end by 9 bases, with 23 bases between. Looked up from germline, CDR1 is LNHDA and CDR2 is SQIVND (reference sequence). DNA for the CDR3: TGTGCCAGTAGTATAAGCCCTCCCCCGGGGGCCCGGAGTGAGCAGTTCTTC. Protein sequence: CASSISPPPGARSEQFF.

This clone was found a few times. The chain employs TRBV28 and TRBJ1-4; perhaps TRBD1 as D (5 bases). The V and J ends lost 3 bases and 5 bases respectively, with 16 bases between them. The CDR3 spans 16 residues. Germline CDR1 and CDR2: MDHEN and SYDVKM. CDR3 protein: CASSFGFSGGNEKLFF. The CDR3 DNA reads TGTGCCAGCAGTTTTGGGTTTTCGGGGGGGAATGAAAAACTGTTTTTT. Variable domain in full (rest from reference TRBV28 and TRBJ1-4): DVKVTQSSRYLVKRTGEKVFLECVQDMDHENMFWYRQDPGLGLRLIYFSYDVKMKEKGDIPEGYSVSREKKERFSLILESASTNQTSMYLCASSFGFSGGNEKLFFGSGTQLSVL.

V is TRBV5-6 and J is TRBJ2-1, with D perhaps matching TRBD2 (6 bases). Germline CDR1 and CDR2: SGHDT and YYEEEE. Trimming took off 0 bases at V and 8 bases at J, with 24 bases between the two ends. The CDR3 contains 18 residues. The CDR3 DNA reads TGTGCCAGCAGCTTGGCCCTTGGGCGGGGCCTTCTATCGGATGAGCAGTTCTTC. It is translated as CASSLALGRGLLSDEQFF.

This sequence joins TRBV7-9 and TRBJ2-2; the match to TRBD2 covers 11 bases. The CDR3 totals 15 residues. CDR1 and CDR2 from the germline V gene are SEHNR and FQNEAQ (reference sequence). The ends lost 2 bases at V and 6 bases at J; junction bases unmatched: 2. The DNA of the CDR3 is TGTGCCAGCAGCTTACTAGCGGGAGGTGCCGGGGAGCTGTTTTTT. Encoded protein: CASSLLAGGAGELFF.

This chain connects TRBV5-1 to TRBJ2-3, with 15 bases fitting TRBD2. Germline trimming cut 4 bases from V and 0 bases from J; bases unmatched to any gene: 3. Germline V gives CDR1 SGHRS, CDR2 YFSETQ. CDR3 size: 17 residues. The CDR3 is CASSEGLAGGSTDTQYF. The CDR3 DNA is TGCGCCAGCAGCGAAGGACTAGCGGGAGGGAGCACAGATACGCAGTATTTT.

This clone was observed a few times. The rearrangement uses TRBV5-1 and TRBJ2-2; the D gene is possibly TRBD2 (6 bases). Trimming took off 0 bases at V and 5 bases at J, with 11 bases between the two ends. Germline V CDR1 and CDR2: SGHRS, YFSETQ. The CDR3 runs to 15 residues. Here the CDR3 DNA reads TGCGCCAGCAGCTTGGCTAGCGCCTCGACCGGGGAGCTGTTTTTT. Translated, it gives CASSLASASTGELFF.

This CDR3 is CASNFVGSQETQYF. As DNA, the CDR3 is TGTGCCAGCAATTTCGTAGGGTCCCAAGAGACCCAGTACTTC. The gene calls are TRBV27 and TRBJ2-5, with D uncertain. CDR3 length: 14 residues. Trimming took 7 bases from V and 1 from J, leaving 13 bases between them. CDR1 is MNHEY and CDR2 is SMNVEV in the germline V gene (reference sequence).

The chain joins TRBV6-6 to TRBJ2-3, with D perhaps matching TRBD1 or TRBD2 (5 bases each). Germline V gene sequence: CDR1 MNHNY, CDR2 SVGAGI (reference sequence). The CDR3 runs 16 residues. Trimming removed 4 bases at V and 0 bases at J, with 14 bases between. This CDR3 reads CASSSSGTLSTDTQYF. The CDR3 coding sequence is TGTGCCAGCAGTTCCTCCGGGACCCTCAGCACAGATACGCAGTATTTT.

The chain links TRBV7-3 to TRBJ2-7, with 8 nucleotides matching TRBD2. The CDR3 sequence is 14 residues long. The V segment lost 5 bases and the J segment 2 bases; nucleotides outside the gene matches: 5. Germline loops: CDR1 SGHTA, CDR2 FQGTGA. DNA for the CDR3: TGTGCCAGCAGCAAAATAGCGGGAACCTACGAGCAGTACTTC. As protein: CASSKIAGTYEQYF. Combining the CDR3 with reference TRBV7-3 and TRBJ2-7 gives the whole variable domain GAGVSQTPSNKVTEKGKYVELRCDPISGHTALYWYRQSLGQGPEFLIYFQGTGAADDSGLPNDRFFAVRPEGSVSTLKIQRTERGDSAVYLCASSKIAGTYEQYFGPGTRLTVT.

This chain connects TRBV7-6 to TRBJ1-4, with D unresolved. The CDR3 length is 15 residues. Trimming took 5 bases from V and 0 from J, leaving 10 bases between them. Germline V lookup: CDR1 SGHVS, CDR2 FNYEAQ. The CDR3 nucleotides read TGTGCCAGCAGCCGGATGACGGCAACTAATGAAAAACTGTTTTTT. It is translated as CASSRMTATNEKLFF.

The rearrangement uses TRBV5-1 and TRBJ2-7; 7 nucleotides agree with TRBD1. V trimming: 5 bases; J trimming: 0 bases; junction bases outside the gene matches: 5. Per germline, CDR1 SGHRS and CDR2 YFSETQ. The CDR3 totals 14 residues. The CDR3 sequence: CASRGTDSSYEQYF. CDR3 sequence (DNA): TGCGCCAGCAGAGGGACAGACAGCTCCTACGAGCAGTACTTC.

The genes are TRBV6-1 and TRBJ2-5; TRBD2 might be the D (6 bases). V lost 3 bases and J 3 bases, leaving 11 bases between the germline ends. The CDR3 totals 14 residues. Germline CDR1 MNHNS, CDR2 SASEGT. The CDR3 DNA is TGTGCCAGCAGTGATCATGGAGGGAAAGAGACCCAGTACTTC. Its translation: CASSDHGGKETQYF.

The chain links TRBV18 to TRBJ2-1; 8 bases are a match to TRBD1. CDR3 length: 16 amino acids. V lost 4 bases to trimming and J lost 3 bases; unmatched junction nucleotides: 8. Germline assignment: CDR1 KGHSH and CDR2 LQKENI. The DNA of the CDR3 is TGTGCCAGCTCACGCGGAGACAGGGGTGTCTACAATGAGCAGTTCTTC. Translating it yields CASSRGDRGVYNEQFF.

The chain uses TRBV30 and TRBJ2-7, with D unresolved. Trimming removed 3 bases at V and 5 bases at J, with 8 bases between. The CDR3 totals 11 residues. Germline V gene lookup returns CDR1 GTSNPN and CDR2 SVGIG (reference sequence). The CDR3 bases are TGTGCCTGGAGGCTAGTCAACGAGCAGTACTTC. It is translated as CAWRLVNEQYF.